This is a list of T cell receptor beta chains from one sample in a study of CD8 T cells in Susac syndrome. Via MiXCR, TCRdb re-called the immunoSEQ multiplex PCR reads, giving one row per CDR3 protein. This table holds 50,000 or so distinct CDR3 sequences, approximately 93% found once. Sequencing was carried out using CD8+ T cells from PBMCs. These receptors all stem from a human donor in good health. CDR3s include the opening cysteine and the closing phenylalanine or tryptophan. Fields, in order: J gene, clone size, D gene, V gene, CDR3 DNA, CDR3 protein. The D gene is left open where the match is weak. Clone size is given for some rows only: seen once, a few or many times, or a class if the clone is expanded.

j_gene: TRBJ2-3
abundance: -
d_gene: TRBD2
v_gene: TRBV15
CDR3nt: TGTGCCACCAGCGTTCGACTAGCGGGAGTGCTAGATACGCAGTATTTT
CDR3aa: CATSVRLAGVLDTQYF

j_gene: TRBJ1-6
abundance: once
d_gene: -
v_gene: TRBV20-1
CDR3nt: TGCAGTGCTAGAGATCGAAGGACTTGGGATTCACCCCTCCACTTT
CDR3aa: CSARDRRTWDSPLHF

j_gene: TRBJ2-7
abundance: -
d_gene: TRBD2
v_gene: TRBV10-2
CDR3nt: TGCGCCAGCGCTAGCGGGAGTAATTACGAGCAGTACTTC
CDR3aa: CASASGSNYEQYF

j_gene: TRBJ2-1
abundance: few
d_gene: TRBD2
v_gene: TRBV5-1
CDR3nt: TGCGCCAGCAGGCGGACTAGCGGAAATGAGCAGTTCTTC
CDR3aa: CASRRTSGNEQFF

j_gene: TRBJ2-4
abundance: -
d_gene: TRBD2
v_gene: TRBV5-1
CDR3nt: TGCGCCAGCAGCTTGGCATTTAGCGGGAAAGCCAAAAACATTCAGTACTTC
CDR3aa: CASSLAFSGKAKNIQYF

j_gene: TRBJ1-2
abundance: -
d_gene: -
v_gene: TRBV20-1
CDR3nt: TGCAGTGCTAGAGTTTATGGAGAAGCGAATGGCTACACCTTC
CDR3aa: CSARVYGEANGYTF

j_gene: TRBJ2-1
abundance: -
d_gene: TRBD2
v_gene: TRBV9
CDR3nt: TGTGCCAGCAGCGTAGTCGGGACTAGCAGGGATGAGCAGTTCTTC
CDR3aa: CASSVVGTSRDEQFF

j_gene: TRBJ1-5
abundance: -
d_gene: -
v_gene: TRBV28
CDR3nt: TGTGCCAGCAGGATAGGATCTTCACTCAATCAGCCCCAGCATTTT
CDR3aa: CASRIGSSLNQPQHF

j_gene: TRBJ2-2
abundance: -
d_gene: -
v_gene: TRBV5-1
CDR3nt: TGCGCCAGCAGTACGTCCGGGGAGCTGTTTTTT
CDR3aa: CASSTSGELFF

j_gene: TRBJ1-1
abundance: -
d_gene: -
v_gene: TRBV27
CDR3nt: TGTACCAGCAGTCTTTGGGTTGGAACTGAAGCTTTCTTT
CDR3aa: CTSSLWVGTEAFF

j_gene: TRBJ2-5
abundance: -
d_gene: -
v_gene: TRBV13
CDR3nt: TGTGCCAGCAGCTTAGCGTTACGGGATGGAGAGACCCAGTACTTC
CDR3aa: CASSLALRDGETQYF

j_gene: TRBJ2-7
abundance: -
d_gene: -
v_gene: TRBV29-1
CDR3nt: TGCAGCGTTGTCGAGTTCTCCTACGAGCAGTACTTC
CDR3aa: CSVVEFSYEQYF

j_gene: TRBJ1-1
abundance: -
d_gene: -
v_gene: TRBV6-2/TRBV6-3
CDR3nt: TGTGCCAGCAGTAACCTTTGGGCGAACACTGAAGCTTTCTTT
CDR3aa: CASSNLWANTEAFF

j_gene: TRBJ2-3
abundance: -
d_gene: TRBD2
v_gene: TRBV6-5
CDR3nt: TGTGCCAGCACCCGGACTAGCGTCACAGATACGCAGTATTTT
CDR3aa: CASTRTSVTDTQYF

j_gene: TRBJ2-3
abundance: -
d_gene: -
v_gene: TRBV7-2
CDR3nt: TGTGCCAGCAGCTTAGCGGTTGACAGTTTAACAGATACGCAGTATTTT
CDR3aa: CASSLAVDSLTDTQYF

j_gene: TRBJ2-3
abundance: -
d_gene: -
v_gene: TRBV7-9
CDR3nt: TGTGCCAGCAGCTTTGTAGTGGGTAGCACAGATACGCAGTATTTT
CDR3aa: CASSFVVGSTDTQYF

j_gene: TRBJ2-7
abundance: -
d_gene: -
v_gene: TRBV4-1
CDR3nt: TGCGCCAGCAGCCAAACCCCGGGAGTCCCATCCTACGAGCAGTACTTC
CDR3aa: CASSQTPGVPSYEQYF

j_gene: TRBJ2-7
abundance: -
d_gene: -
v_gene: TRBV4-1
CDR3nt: TGCGCCAGCAGCCAAGACCCGAAGTTCAATCTCTACGAGCAGTACTTC
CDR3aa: CASSQDPKFNLYEQYF